These T cell receptor beta chains were read from a single sample in a study of T cell repertoires in cytomegalovirus infection. These TCRs' antigens remain unknown. One entry per CDR3 protein, called by TCRdb with MiXCR from the reads. The sample carries a few hundred thousand distinct CDR3 sequences, about 20% recorded once. Material: cultured PBMCs, obtained from culture after CMV antigen stimulation. The receptors come from a human donor in good health (CMV status not recorded). Some clones in this sample may be carry-over from other donors' samples. Both conserved end residues are part of each CDR3. A D gene is named only where the DNA matches it firmly. Expanded clones get a size class; other rows say once, few or many, or leave the size out.

many	TRBV7-8	.	TRBJ2-6	TGTGCCAGCAGCGGCACTTGGAACTTTGGGGCCAACGTCCTGACTTTC	CASSGTWNFGANVLTF
.	TRBV7-9	TRBD1	TRBJ2-7	TGTGCCAGCAGCTTAATACAGGGGAGTTTCTACGAGCAGTACTTC	CASSLIQGSFYEQYF
many	TRBV11-2	.	TRBJ1-1	TGTGCCAGCAGCTACATGGGGCAGGCGAACACTGAAGCTTTCTTT	CASSYMGQANTEAFF
few	TRBV6-5	.	TRBJ2-5	TGTGCCAGCAGTTACTCGTGGGGAGAGACCCAGTACTTC	CASSYSWGETQYF
few	TRBV6-1	.	TRBJ1-5	TGTGCCAGCAGTGAAGCGGGTTCGCTCGGGCCACAGAATCAGCCCCAGCATTTT	CASSEAGSLGPQNQPQHF
few	TRBV7-8	.	TRBJ1-1	TGTGCCAGCATGAACACGAGGCGGGCAGGGCTGAACACTGAAGCTTTCTTT	CASMNTRRAGLNTEAFF
.	TRBV2	.	TRBJ2-2	TGTGCCAGCAGTGAGATGGTTAGGTTGAGTACCGGGGAGCTGTTTTTT	CASSEMVRLSTGELFF
few	TRBV3-1	TRBD2	TRBJ2-7	TGTGCCAGCAGCCAAGGACTAGCGGGAGTCGAGCAGTACTTC	CASSQGLAGVEQYF
.	TRBV19	.	TRBJ2-5	TGTGCCAGCGGGGGCCTAGACTACCAAGAGACCCAGTACTTC	CASGGLDYQETQYF
many	TRBV2	TRBD1	TRBJ1-4	TGTGCCAGCATGGGGGGACAGACTTATGAAAAACTGTTTTTT	CASMGGQTYEKLFF
few	TRBV7-9	.	TRBJ1-2	TGTGCCAGCAGCCCAAATATGGACTATGGCTACACCTTC	CASSPNMDYGYTF
few	TRBV5-4	.	TRBJ2-1	TGTGCCAGCAGCGAGACTAGAATCAATGAGCAGTTCTTC	CASSETRINEQFF
.	TRBV6-2/TRBV6-3	TRBD2	TRBJ2-5	TGTGCCAGCATGGCTCCGACTAGCGGAAAAGAGACCGAGTACTTC	CASMAPTSGKETEYF
few	TRBV6-5	.	TRBJ2-1	TGTGCCAGCATCGGGTCTACATACAATGAGCAGTTCTTC	CASIGSTYNEQFF
many	TRBV6-1	TRBD1	TRBJ1-5	TGTGCCAGCAGTTCACAGGGGGCAGGCCAGCCCCAGCATTTT	CASSSQGAGQPQHF
.	TRBV6-2/TRBV6-3	.	TRBJ2-3	TGTGCCAGCGATCGGTACGGCGGGAACACAGATACGCAGTATTTT	CASDRYGGNTDTQYF
many	TRBV7-2	TRBD1	TRBJ1-2	TGTGCCAGCAGCTTGCCAGGGGGGGCGAACTATGGCTACACCTTC	CASSLPGGANYGYTF
few	TRBV5-1	.	TRBJ2-1	TGCGCCAGCAGTCGGACACAGGGTGGTCATGAGCAGTTCTTC	CASSRTQGGHEQFF
few	TRBV7-3	.	TRBJ2-1	TGTGCCAGCAGCTTATGGGGGATTAGCAATGAGCAGTTCTTC	CASSLWGISNEQFF
.	TRBV6-1	.	TRBJ2-3	TGTGCCAGTTTTCGCACAGATACGCAGTATTTT	CASFRTDTQYF
few	TRBV5-4	.	TRBJ2-1	TGTGCCAGCAGCTCCCTCGATATGGACAATGAGCAGTTCTTC	CASSSLDMDNEQFF
.	TRBV20-1	.	TRBJ2-7	TGCAGTGCTCCCGGGACTCGCGACTCCTACGAGCAGTACTTC	CSAPGTRDSYEQYF
.	TRBV5-1	TRBD1	TRBJ1-2	TGCGCCAGCAGCTTGGAACAGGGGGCCTATGGCTACACCTTC	CASSLEQGAYGYTF
.	TRBV5-1	.	TRBJ1-1	TGCGCCAGCAGCTTCTTCGACAGCACCGAAGCTTTCTTT	CASSFFDSTEAFF
.	TRBV20-1	TRBD2	TRBJ2-2	TGCAGTGCCCCGGACGGGACTAGCCCCACCGGGGAGCTGTTTTTT	CSAPDGTSPTGELFF
once	TRBV10-3	.	TRBJ1-1	TGTGCCATTGGGGCGAGGGACTCGGGCACTGAAGCTTTCTTT	CAIGARDSGTEAFF
many	TRBV7-2	.	TRBJ1-1	TGTGCCAGCAGCTTGGGCCCACTAGGGGCTGAAGCTTTCTTT	CASSLGPLGAEAFF
many	TRBV7-2	.	TRBJ2-2	TGTGCCAGCAGCTTATCTTTAGGGCAGGGTAACGCCGGGGAGCTGTTTTTT	CASSLSLGQGNAGELFF
.	TRBV5-6	TRBD2	TRBJ2-1	TGTGCCAGCACCCAGACTAGCGGGAGAGGTGATGAGCAGTTCTTC	CASTQTSGRGDEQFF
.	TRBV6-2/TRBV6-3	.	TRBJ1-5	TGTGCCAGCCTGCAGGGCGGTCAGCCCCAGCATTTT	CASLQGGQPQHF
.	TRBV27	.	TRBJ2-5	TGTGCCAGCAGTTTAATTTTCGGAGGTCAAGAGACCCAGTACTTC	CASSLIFGGQETQYF
few	TRBV10-3	TRBD2	TRBJ2-1	TGTGCCATCAGTGAGGGACTAGCGGGAGGCTATGAGCAGTTCTTC	CAISEGLAGGYEQFF
few	TRBV7-2	.	TRBJ1-3	TGTGCCAGCAGCTCCGGACGAAACTCTGGAAACACCATATATTTT	CASSSGRNSGNTIYF
.	TRBV11-3	.	TRBJ1-6	TGTGCCAGCGCCAGACTCAGCGAGAGCTCCTATAATTCACCCCTCCACTTT	CASARLSESSYNSPLHF
few	TRBV4-2	.	TRBJ2-5	TGTGCCAGCAGCCAAGATGGCGGTGGGGAGACCCAGTACTTC	CASSQDGGGETQYF
many	TRBV7-9	.	TRBJ1-1	TGTGCCAGCAGCTTAACTTCAGGGAATGTGATGAACACTGAAGCTTTCTTT	CASSLTSGNVMNTEAFF
.	TRBV12-3/TRBV12-4	.	TRBJ2-2	TGTGCCAGCACCCCCTTCGGAGCGAACACCGGGGAGCTGTTTTTT	CASTPFGANTGELFF
.	TRBV28	.	TRBJ1-5	TGTGCCTCGGGGGACCTAAAGCAGCCCCAGCATTTT	CASGDLKQPQHF
.	TRBV11-2	.	TRBJ1-1	TGTGCCAGCAGCTTAGTCTCCAGGGGAAAGACTGAAGCTTTCTTT	CASSLVSRGKTEAFF
.	TRBV28	.	TRBJ1-6	TGTGCCAGCAGTTTATTGAGACAGGCCATAACCCTCCACTTT	CASSLLRQAITLHF